Here is one T cell receptor beta chain with its context. Antigen specificity is unknown. 5'RACE with constant-segment primers yielded barcoded, UMI-tagged TCR alpha and TCR beta cDNA libraries. TCRdb passed the 5' RACE reads through MiXCR, listing each CDR3 protein once. Of about 110,000 distinct CDR3 sequences in the sample, roughly 19% were seen once. The CDR3 spans 15 residues. Germline V lookup: CDR1 SGHAT, CDR2 FQDESV (reference sequence). The ends were cut back, 5 bases at V and 12 bases at J, with 23 bases in the middle. This sample stems from a study of T-cell memory formation after mild COVID-19. Across the study: TCR clustering was largely donor specific.

Findings and caveats of the study: The study found balanced CD4/CD8 in clones contracting day 15 to 85 and a CD4+ lean in later expanders. Some clones that responded turned up in pre-infection memory, which suggests that cross-reactive memory joined in.

The specimen sequenced was PBMCs or a T cell subset sorted from them (not recorded which). The clonotype originates from a man aged 18 to 30 who had mild COVID-19 (a few samples of this study predate the infection). Cell type and time point are not known. The genes are TRBV11-1 and TRBJ2-1, with D perhaps matching TRBD1 (8 bases). CDR3: CASSRRTGRVSRQFF. CDR3 in DNA: TGTGCCAGCAGCCGTCGGACAGGGAGGGTATCTCGGCAGTTCTTC. Complete variable domain (other parts from reference TRBV11-1 and TRBJ2-1): EAEVAQSPRYKITEKSQAVAFWCDPISGHATLYWYRQILGQGPELLVQFQDESVVDDSQLPKDRFSAERLKGVDSTLKIQPAELGDSAMYLCASSRRTGRVSRQFFGPGTRLTVL.